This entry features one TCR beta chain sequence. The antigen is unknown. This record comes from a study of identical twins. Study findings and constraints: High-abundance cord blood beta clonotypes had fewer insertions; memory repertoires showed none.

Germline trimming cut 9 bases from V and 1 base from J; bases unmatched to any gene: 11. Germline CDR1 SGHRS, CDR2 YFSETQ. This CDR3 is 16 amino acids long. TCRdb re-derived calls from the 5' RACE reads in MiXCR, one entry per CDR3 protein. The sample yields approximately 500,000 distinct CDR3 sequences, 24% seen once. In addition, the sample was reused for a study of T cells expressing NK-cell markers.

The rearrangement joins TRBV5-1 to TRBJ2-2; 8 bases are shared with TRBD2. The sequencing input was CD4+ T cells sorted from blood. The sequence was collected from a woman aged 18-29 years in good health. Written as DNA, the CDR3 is TGCGCCACCGCGACGGGCGCGGGAGGGAACACCGGGGAGCTGTTTTTT. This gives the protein CATATGAGGNTGELFF.